One and the same sample provided the 5 T cell receptor beta chains below, sequenced in a study of T-cell reconstitution after alpha-beta-depleted transplantation in children. Researchers prepared the TCRbeta library using unique molecular identifiers, the study reports. From the PCR reads, TCRdb called clonotypes with MiXCR, one entry per CDR3 protein. The sample carries 500,000 to 750,000 distinct CDR3 sequences, roughly 27% recorded once. The specimen comprised PBMCs, sampled before TCRalphabeta/CD19-depleted stem cell transplant. Every receptor here comes from a boy less than two years old with Wiskott-Aldrich syndrome, due to receive a stem cell transplant.

This clonotype was detected only once. The chain carries TRBV13 and TRBJ2-1, with 10 bases aligning to TRBD1. Germline CDR1 reads PRHDT; CDR2 reads FYEKMQ (reference sequence). This CDR3 comprises 15 residues. The ends lost 5 bases at V and 9 bases at J; junction bases unmatched: 10. CDR3 bases: TGTGCCAGCAGCACGGGACAGGGGACTAGAGTTGAGCAGTTCTTC. Translated, it gives CASSTGQGTRVEQFF. Combining the CDR3 with reference TRBV13 and TRBJ2-1 gives the whole variable domain AAGVIQSPRHLIKEKRETATLKCYPIPRHDTVYWYQQGPGQDPQFLISFYEKMQSDKGSIPDRFSAQQFSDYHSELNMSSLELGDSALYFCASSTGQGTRVEQFFGPGTRLTVL.

V and J are TRBV20-1 and TRBJ2-7, with 12 bases matching TRBD2. V was pared by 6 bases and J by 6 bases, with 9 bases of the junction left unmatched. There are 14 residues in the CDR3. Per germline, CDR1 DFQATT and CDR2 SNEGSKA (reference sequence). For the CDR3, the DNA is TGCAGTGCGGTCAGGACTAGCGGGATTGGCGAGCAGTACTTC. This codes for CSAVRTSGIGEQYF.

This sequence joins TRBV5-5 and TRBJ1-1; weak D call: TRBD1 (5 bases). V was clipped by 3 bases and J by 6 bases, with 15 bases between them. The germline V gene has CDR1 SGHKS and CDR2 YYEKEE (reference sequence). The CDR3 has 14 residues. The CDR3 sequence: CASSSLDSYSEAFF. Written as DNA, the CDR3 is TGTGCCAGCAGCTCGCTAGACAGTTACTCTGAAGCTTTCTTT.

This clonotype was observed a few times. The chain employs TRBV6-1 and TRBJ1-4; D is uncertain. CDR1 MNHNS and CDR2 SASEGT come from the germline V gene. This CDR3 has 12 residues. Trimming shortened V by 1 base and J by 6 bases, and 3 bases separated the two germline ends. The CDR3 reads CASSEVYEKLFF. CDR3 nucleotide sequence: TGTGCCAGCAGTGAAGTCTATGAAAAACTGTTTTTT.

This clonotype was seen more than once but under ten times. This sequence joins TRBV4-2 and TRBJ2-2, with TRBD2 identical over 15 bases. The germline V gene encodes CDR1 LGHNA and CDR2 YNFKEQ. Germline trimming cut 3 bases from V and 4 bases from J; bases unmatched to any gene: 6. This CDR3 is 18 amino acids long. CDR3 sequence reads: CASSQGLAGGRGTGELFF. CDR3 DNA: TGTGCCAGCAGCCAGGGACTAGCGGGAGGTCGCGGCACCGGGGAGCTGTTTTTT.